This TCR beta chain appears in the sequencing data of a study of blood T cell repertoires in COVID-19. Study at large: Collection of acute and convalescent COVID-19 samples took place in the United States, Italy and Spain. Nucleic acid was either cDNA or gDNA, and it came from T cells, B-cell-depleted T cells, or PBMCs.

The V gene lost 5 bases and the J gene lost 3 bases, with 11 bases spanning the gap. CDR3 length: 13 amino acids. Germline V gene sequence: CDR1 MNHEY, CDR2 SMNVEV (reference sequence). Original handling: Estimation of nucleated cell counts relied on the amplification of reference gene primers. Produced via immunoSEQ multiplex PCR; TCRdb's table is partial and in-frame only. V and J calls and clone size are those listed in that table; D and trimming were worked out from the DNA. The sample lists over 150,000 clones, roughly four fifths occurring once. Specimen: peripheral blood. This clonotype originated in a human donor in a cohort sampled during active COVID-19. The V call is TRBV27, the J call TRBJ2-7, with D tentatively TRBD1 (6 bases). The CDR3 here is CASSPTGNYEQYF. CDR3 bases: TGTGCCAGCAGTCCTACAGGGAACTACGAGCAGTACTTC.